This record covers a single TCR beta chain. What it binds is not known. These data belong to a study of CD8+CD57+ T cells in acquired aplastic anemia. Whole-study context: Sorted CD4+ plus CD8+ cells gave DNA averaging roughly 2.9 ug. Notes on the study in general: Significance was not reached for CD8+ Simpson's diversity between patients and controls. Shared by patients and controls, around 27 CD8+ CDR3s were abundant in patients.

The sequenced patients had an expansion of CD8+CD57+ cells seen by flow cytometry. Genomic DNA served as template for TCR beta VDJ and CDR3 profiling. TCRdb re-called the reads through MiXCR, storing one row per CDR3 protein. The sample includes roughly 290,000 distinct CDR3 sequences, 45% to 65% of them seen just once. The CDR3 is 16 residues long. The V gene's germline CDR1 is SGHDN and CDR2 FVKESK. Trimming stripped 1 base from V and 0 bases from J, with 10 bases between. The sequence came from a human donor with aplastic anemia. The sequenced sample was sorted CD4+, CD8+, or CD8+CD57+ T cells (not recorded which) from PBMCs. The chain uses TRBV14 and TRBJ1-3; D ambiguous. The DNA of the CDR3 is TGTGCCAGCAGCCAAGGACCCGGGGACTCTGGAAACACCATATATTTT. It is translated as CASSQGPGDSGNTIYF.